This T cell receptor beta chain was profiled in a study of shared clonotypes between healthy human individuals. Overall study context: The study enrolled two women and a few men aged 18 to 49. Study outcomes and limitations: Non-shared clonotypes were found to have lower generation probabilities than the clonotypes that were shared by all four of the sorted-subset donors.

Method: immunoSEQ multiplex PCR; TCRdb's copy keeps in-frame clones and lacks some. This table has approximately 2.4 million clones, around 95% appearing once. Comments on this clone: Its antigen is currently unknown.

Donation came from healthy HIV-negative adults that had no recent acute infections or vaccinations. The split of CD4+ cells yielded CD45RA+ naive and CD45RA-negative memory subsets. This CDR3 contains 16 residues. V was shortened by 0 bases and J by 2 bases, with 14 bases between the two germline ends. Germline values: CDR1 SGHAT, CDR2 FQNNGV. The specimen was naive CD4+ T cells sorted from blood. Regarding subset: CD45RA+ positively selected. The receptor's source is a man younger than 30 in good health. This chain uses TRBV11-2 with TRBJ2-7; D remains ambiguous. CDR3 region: CASSLDVSLSTYEQYF. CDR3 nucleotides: TGTGCCAGCAGCTTAGATGTCAGCCTATCCACCTACGAGCAGTACTTC.